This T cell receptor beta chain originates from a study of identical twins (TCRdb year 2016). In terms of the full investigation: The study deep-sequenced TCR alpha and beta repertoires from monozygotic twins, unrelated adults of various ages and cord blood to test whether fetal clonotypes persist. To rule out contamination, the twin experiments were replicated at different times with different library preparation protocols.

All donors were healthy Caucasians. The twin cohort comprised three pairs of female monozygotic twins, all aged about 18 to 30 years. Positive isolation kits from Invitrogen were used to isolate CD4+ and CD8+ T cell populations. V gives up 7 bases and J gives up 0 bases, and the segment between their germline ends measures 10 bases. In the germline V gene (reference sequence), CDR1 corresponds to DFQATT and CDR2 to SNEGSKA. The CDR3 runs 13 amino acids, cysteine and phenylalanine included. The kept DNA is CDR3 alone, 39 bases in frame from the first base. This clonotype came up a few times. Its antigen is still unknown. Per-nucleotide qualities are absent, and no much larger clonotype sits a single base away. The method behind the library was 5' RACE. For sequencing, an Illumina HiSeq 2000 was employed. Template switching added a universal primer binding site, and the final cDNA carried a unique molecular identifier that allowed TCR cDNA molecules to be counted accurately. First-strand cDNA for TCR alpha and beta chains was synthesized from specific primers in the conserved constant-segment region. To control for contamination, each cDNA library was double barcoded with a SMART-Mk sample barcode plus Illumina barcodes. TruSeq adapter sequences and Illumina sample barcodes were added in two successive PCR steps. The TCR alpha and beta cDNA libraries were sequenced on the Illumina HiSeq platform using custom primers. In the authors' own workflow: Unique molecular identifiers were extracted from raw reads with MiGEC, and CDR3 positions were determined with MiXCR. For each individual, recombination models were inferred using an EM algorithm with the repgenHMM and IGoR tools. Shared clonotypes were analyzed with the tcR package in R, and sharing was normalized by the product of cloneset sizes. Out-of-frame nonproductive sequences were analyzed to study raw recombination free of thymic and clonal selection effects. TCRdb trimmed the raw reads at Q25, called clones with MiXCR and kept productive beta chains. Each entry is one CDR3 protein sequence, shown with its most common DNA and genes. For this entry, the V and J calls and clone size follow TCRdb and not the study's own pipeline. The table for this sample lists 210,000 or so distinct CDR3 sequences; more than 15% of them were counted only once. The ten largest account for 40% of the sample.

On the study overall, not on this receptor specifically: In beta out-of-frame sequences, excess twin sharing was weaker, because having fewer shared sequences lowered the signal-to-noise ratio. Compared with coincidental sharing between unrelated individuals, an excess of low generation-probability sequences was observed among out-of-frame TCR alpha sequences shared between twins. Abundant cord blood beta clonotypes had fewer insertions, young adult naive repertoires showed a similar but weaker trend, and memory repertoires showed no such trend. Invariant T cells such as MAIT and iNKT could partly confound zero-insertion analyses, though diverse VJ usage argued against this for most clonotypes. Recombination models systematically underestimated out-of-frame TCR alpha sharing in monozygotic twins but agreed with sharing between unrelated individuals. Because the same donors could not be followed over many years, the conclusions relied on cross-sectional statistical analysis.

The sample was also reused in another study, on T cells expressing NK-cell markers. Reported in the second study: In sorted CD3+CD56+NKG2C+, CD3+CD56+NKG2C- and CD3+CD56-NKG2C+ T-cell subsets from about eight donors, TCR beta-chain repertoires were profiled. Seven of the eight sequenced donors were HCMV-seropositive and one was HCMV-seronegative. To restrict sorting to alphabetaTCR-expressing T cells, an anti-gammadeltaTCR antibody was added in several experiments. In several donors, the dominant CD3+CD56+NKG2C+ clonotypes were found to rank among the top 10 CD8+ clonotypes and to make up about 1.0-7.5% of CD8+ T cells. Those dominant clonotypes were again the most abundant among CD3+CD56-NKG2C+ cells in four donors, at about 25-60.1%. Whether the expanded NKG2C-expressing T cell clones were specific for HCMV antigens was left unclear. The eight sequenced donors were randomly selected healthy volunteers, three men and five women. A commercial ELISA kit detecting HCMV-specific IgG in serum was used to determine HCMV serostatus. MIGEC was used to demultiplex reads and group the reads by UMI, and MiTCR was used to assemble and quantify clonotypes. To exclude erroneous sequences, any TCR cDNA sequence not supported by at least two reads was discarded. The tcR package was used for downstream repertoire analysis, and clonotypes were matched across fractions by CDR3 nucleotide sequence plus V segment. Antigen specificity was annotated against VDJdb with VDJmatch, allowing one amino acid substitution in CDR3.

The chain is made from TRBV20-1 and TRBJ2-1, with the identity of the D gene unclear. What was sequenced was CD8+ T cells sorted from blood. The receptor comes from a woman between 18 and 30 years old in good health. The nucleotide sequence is TGCAGTGTTGATGTGGGCTCCTACAATGAGCAGTTCTTC. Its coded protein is CSVDVGSYNEQFF.